These T cell receptor beta chains were read from a single sample in a study of blood T cell repertoires in COVID-19. Clones were read by immunoSEQ multiplex PCR, and TCRdb kept only the in-frame ones, dropping some. The sample includes tens of thousands of clones, 82% of them seen just once. Sequencing used peripheral blood. Every receptor here comes from a man aged 35 to 55 with acute or convalescent COVID-19. CDR3s include the opening cysteine and the closing phenylalanine or tryptophan. Fields, in order: J gene, V gene, clone size, D gene, CDR3 protein, CDR3 DNA. The D gene is left open where the match is weak. Expanded clones get a size class; other rows say once, few or many, or leave the size out.

J gene: TRBJ1-3
V gene: TRBV29-1
clone size: few
D gene: -
CDR3 protein: CSATRVEGNTIYF
CDR3 DNA: TGCAGCGCGACTAGGGTGGAGGGAAACACCATATATTTT

J gene: TRBJ2-5
V gene: TRBV10-3
clone size: -
D gene: -
CDR3 protein: CAIRDTQETQYF
CDR3 DNA: TGTGCCATCCGGGACACCCAAGAGACCCAGTACTTC

J gene: TRBJ2-2
V gene: TRBV6-4
clone size: -
D gene: TRBD2
CDR3 protein: CASSDSTSGDTGELFF
CDR3 DNA: TGTGCCAGCAGTGACTCGACTAGCGGGGACACCGGGGAGCTGTTTTTT

J gene: TRBJ1-4
V gene: TRBV4-2
clone size: -
D gene: TRBD1
CDR3 protein: CASSSRTGDNEKLFF
CDR3 DNA: TGTGCCAGCAGCTCCCGGACAGGGGATAATGAAAAACTGTTTTTT

J gene: TRBJ1-1
V gene: TRBV6-2/TRBV6-3
clone size: -
D gene: -
CDR3 protein: CASSYLEEAFF
CDR3 DNA: TGTGCCAGCAGTTACCTGGAGGAAGCTTTCTTT

J gene: TRBJ2-1
V gene: TRBV5-1
clone size: -
D gene: -
CDR3 protein: CASSLGQGYLGQFF
CDR3 DNA: TGCGCCAGCAGCTTGGGGCAGGGTTACCTAGGGCAGTTCTTC

J gene: TRBJ2-7
V gene: TRBV7-9
clone size: -
D gene: TRBD1
CDR3 protein: CASSSGTDSYEQYF
CDR3 DNA: TGTGCCAGCAGTTCCGGGACAGACTCCTACGAGCAGTACTTC

J gene: TRBJ2-2
V gene: TRBV18
clone size: -
D gene: -
CDR3 protein: CASSPREAVITGELFF
CDR3 DNA: TGTGCCAGCTCACCGCGAGAGGCGGTTATAACCGGGGAGCTGTTTTTT

J gene: TRBJ1-6
V gene: TRBV4-2
clone size: -
D gene: -
CDR3 protein: CASSQARGGNNSPLHF
CDR3 DNA: TGTGCCAGCAGCCAAGCCCGAGGGGGTAATAATTCACCCCTCCACTTT

J gene: TRBJ2-7
V gene: TRBV11-3
clone size: once
D gene: -
CDR3 protein: CASSLGLAPSYEQYF
CDR3 DNA: TGTGCCAGCAGCTTAGGCCTAGCGCCTTCCTACGAGCAGTACTTC

J gene: TRBJ1-4
V gene: TRBV7-8
clone size: once
D gene: -
CDR3 protein: CASSLSSRATNEKLFF
CDR3 DNA: TGTGCCAGCAGCTTAAGTTCGCGTGCAACTAATGAAAAACTGTTTTTT

J gene: TRBJ2-5
V gene: TRBV4-3
clone size: -
D gene: -
CDR3 protein: CASSQGRGLGETQYF
CDR3 DNA: TGCGCCAGCAGCCAAGGGAGGGGGCTCGGAGAGACCCAGTACTTC

J gene: TRBJ1-2
V gene: TRBV3-1/TRBV3-2
clone size: -
D gene: -
CDR3 protein: CASSPWGGKEGYTF
CDR3 DNA: TGTGCCAGCAGCCCCTGGGGGGGGAAAGAGGGCTACACCTTC

J gene: TRBJ1-6
V gene: TRBV9
clone size: -
D gene: -
CDR3 protein: CASSVARGEKGSPLHF
CDR3 DNA: TGTGCCAGCAGCGTAGCTCGCGGGGAAAAGGGGTCACCCCTCCACTTT

J gene: TRBJ1-2
V gene: TRBV5-1
clone size: few
D gene: TRBD1
CDR3 protein: CASSFGNRGVGYTF
CDR3 DNA: TGCGCCAGCAGCTTTGGTAACAGGGGAGTCGGCTACACCTTC

J gene: TRBJ2-7
V gene: TRBV5-4
clone size: -
D gene: TRBD2
CDR3 protein: CASSLGPSGGDWSEQYF
CDR3 DNA: TGTGCCAGCAGCTTGGGACCTAGCGGGGGGGATTGGAGCGAGCAGTACTTC

J gene: TRBJ2-7
V gene: TRBV11-2
clone size: -
D gene: -
CDR3 protein: CASSFTGTYEQYF
CDR3 DNA: TGTGCCAGCAGCTTCACAGGCACCTACGAGCAGTACTTC

J gene: TRBJ2-2
V gene: TRBV29-1
clone size: -
D gene: TRBD1
CDR3 protein: CSVIQGWGGELFF
CDR3 DNA: TGCAGCGTGATACAGGGGTGGGGCGGGGAGCTGTTTTTT

J gene: TRBJ1-3
V gene: TRBV5-4
clone size: -
D gene: -
CDR3 protein: CASTEDRRNTIYF
CDR3 DNA: TGTGCCAGCACCGAAGACAGGAGAAACACCATATATTTT

J gene: TRBJ1-1
V gene: TRBV11-2
clone size: -
D gene: -
CDR3 protein: CASLGGWGTEAFF
CDR3 DNA: TGTGCCAGCCTCGGGGGATGGGGCACTGAAGCTTTCTTT

J gene: TRBJ2-7
V gene: TRBV7-2
clone size: -
D gene: TRBD1
CDR3 protein: CASSLGGQGRSGEQYF
CDR3 DNA: TGTGCCAGCAGCTTAGGGGGACAGGGTAGGTCAGGCGAGCAGTACTTC

J gene: TRBJ1-6
V gene: TRBV19
clone size: few
D gene: -
CDR3 protein: CATRTRGGASPLHF
CDR3 DNA: TGTGCCACAAGAACCCGTGGGGGGGCTTCACCCCTCCACTTT

J gene: TRBJ1-1
V gene: TRBV6-6
clone size: -
D gene: -
CDR3 protein: CASSRHRASGQSMNTEAFF
CDR3 DNA: TGTGCCAGCAGTCGACACAGAGCTTCCGGACAGAGTATGAACACTGAAGCTTTCTTT

J gene: TRBJ2-3
V gene: TRBV28
clone size: -
D gene: TRBD2
CDR3 protein: CASSLILAGGTDTQYF
CDR3 DNA: TGTGCCAGCAGCCTTATCTTAGCGGGGGGCACAGATACGCAGTATTTT

J gene: TRBJ1-1
V gene: TRBV7-3
clone size: -
D gene: -
CDR3 protein: CASSFKTNTEAFF
CDR3 DNA: TGTGCCAGCAGCTTCAAGACTAACACTGAAGCTTTCTTT

J gene: TRBJ2-3
V gene: TRBV7-9
clone size: -
D gene: -
CDR3 protein: CASSLARGPSSADTQYF
CDR3 DNA: TGTGCCAGCAGCTTAGCCCGCGGTCCCTCCAGCGCAGATACGCAGTATTTT

J gene: TRBJ2-2
V gene: TRBV7-2
clone size: -
D gene: TRBD1
CDR3 protein: CASSWDRGPTGELFF
CDR3 DNA: TGTGCCAGCAGCTGGGACAGGGGGCCGACCGGGGAGCTGTTTTTT

J gene: TRBJ1-2
V gene: TRBV5-1
clone size: once
D gene: -
CDR3 protein: CASSGGRGGPDGYTF
CDR3 DNA: TGCGCCAGCAGCGGGGGCCGTGGGGGCCCGGATGGCTACACCTTC

J gene: TRBJ1-1
V gene: TRBV10-1
clone size: many
D gene: -
CDR3 protein: CASSSDRNTEAFF
CDR3 DNA: TGCGCCAGCAGCTCTGACAGGAACACTGAAGCTTTCTTT

J gene: TRBJ2-7
V gene: TRBV19
clone size: -
D gene: -
CDR3 protein: CASSKKAAGEYEQYF
CDR3 DNA: TGTGCCAGTAGTAAAAAGGCAGCAGGGGAATACGAGCAGTACTTC

J gene: TRBJ1-1
V gene: TRBV6-5
clone size: -
D gene: -
CDR3 protein: CASTLYQLPNTEAFF
CDR3 DNA: TGTGCCAGCACTCTATATCAACTCCCGAACACTGAAGCTTTCTTT

J gene: TRBJ1-4
V gene: TRBV3-1/TRBV3-2
clone size: -
D gene: TRBD1
CDR3 protein: CASSQGNRGNEKLFF
CDR3 DNA: TGTGCCAGCAGCCAAGGAAACAGGGGTAATGAAAAACTGTTTTTT

J gene: TRBJ1-2
V gene: TRBV25-1
clone size: -
D gene: -
CDR3 protein: CASSEGSYGYTF
CDR3 DNA: TGTGCCAGCAGTGAAGGGAGCTATGGCTACACCTTC

J gene: TRBJ2-5
V gene: TRBV28
clone size: -
D gene: -
CDR3 protein: CASSLSRETQYF
CDR3 DNA: TGTGCCAGCAGTTTATCCCGGGAGACCCAGTACTTC

J gene: TRBJ2-5
V gene: TRBV3-1/TRBV3-2
clone size: -
D gene: -
CDR3 protein: CASSTQGGGTTQYF
CDR3 DNA: TGTGCCAGCAGCACCCAAGGAGGCGGAACGACCCAGTACTTC

J gene: TRBJ2-7
V gene: TRBV3-1/TRBV3-2
clone size: -
D gene: -
CDR3 protein: CASSQGLANEQYF
CDR3 DNA: TGTGCCAGCAGCCAAGGGCTAGCGAACGAGCAGTACTTC

J gene: TRBJ2-1
V gene: TRBV19
clone size: -
D gene: -
CDR3 protein: CASSILNHLQQFF
CDR3 DNA: TGTGCCAGTAGTATACTAAACCATCTTCAGCAGTTCTTC

J gene: TRBJ2-7
V gene: TRBV29-1
clone size: few
D gene: TRBD1
CDR3 protein: CSVSQGEYEQYF
CDR3 DNA: TGCAGCGTTTCTCAGGGGGAGTACGAGCAGTACTTC

J gene: TRBJ2-1
V gene: TRBV19
clone size: -
D gene: TRBD2
CDR3 protein: CASSIGTSGVKQFF
CDR3 DNA: TGTGCCAGTAGTATAGGTACTAGCGGGGTAAAGCAGTTCTTC

J gene: TRBJ1-6
V gene: TRBV7-9
clone size: -
D gene: -
CDR3 protein: CASSPTAPNSPLHF
CDR3 DNA: TGTGCCAGCAGCCCAACAGCTCCCAATTCACCCCTCCACTTT